This TCR beta chain appears in the sequencing data of a study of cytomegalovirus exposure and HLA in healthy donors. General study findings and limits: TRBV6-2, TRBV6-3 and some other V segments were excluded as indistinguishable. Earlier findings revealed that most TCR beta V segments proved productive either about 87% or about 30% of the time.

Use of 60 Vbeta and 13 Jbeta primers characterized the PCR. Method: immunoSEQ multiplex PCR; TCRdb's copy keeps in-frame clones and lacks some. The data contain roughly 150,000 clones, around four fifths of them singletons. As concerns this clone: Its antigen is unknown.

Germline values: CDR1 PRHDT, CDR2 FYEKMQ (reference sequence). The length of the CDR3 is 19 residues. J lost 2 bases, V lost 5 bases, and 12 bases had no gene match. The sample comprised PBMCs. V usage is TRBV13 and J usage is TRBJ2-3, with 14 bases aligning to TRBD2. The clonotype comes from a boy between 2 and 10 years old in good health and CMV-seronegative. The CDR3 coding sequence is TGTGCCAGCAGCCGAACGGGACTAGCGGGAGTTCCCCCCACAGATACGCAGTATTTT. It translates to CASSRTGLAGVPPTDTQYF.